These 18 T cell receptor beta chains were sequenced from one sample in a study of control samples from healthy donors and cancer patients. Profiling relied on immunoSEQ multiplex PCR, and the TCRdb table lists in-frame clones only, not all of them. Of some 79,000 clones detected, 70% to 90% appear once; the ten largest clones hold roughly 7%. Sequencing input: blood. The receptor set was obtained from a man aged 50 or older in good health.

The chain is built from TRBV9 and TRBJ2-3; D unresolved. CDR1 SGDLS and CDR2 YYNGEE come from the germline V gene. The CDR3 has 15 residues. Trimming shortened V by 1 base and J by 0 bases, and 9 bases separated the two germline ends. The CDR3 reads CASSVYGGSTDTQYF. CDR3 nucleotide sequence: TGTGCCAGCAGCGTATATGGCGGTAGCACAGATACGCAGTATTTT.

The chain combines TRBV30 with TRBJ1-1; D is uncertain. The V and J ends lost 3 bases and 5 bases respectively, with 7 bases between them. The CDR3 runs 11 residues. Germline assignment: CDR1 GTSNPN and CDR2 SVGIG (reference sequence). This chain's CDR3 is CAWRSGTEAFF. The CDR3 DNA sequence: TGTGCCTGGAGGTCGGGGACTGAAGCTTTCTTT.

As DNA, the CDR3 is TGTGCCATCAGTGAGGTTCCCGGGGGCGAAGAGACCCAGTACTTC. Translated, it gives CAISEVPGGEETQYF. The chain links TRBV10-3 to TRBJ2-5; D is tentatively TRBD1 or TRBD2 (6 bases each). Germline V CDR1 and CDR2: ENHRY, SYGVKD. V lost 2 bases and J lost 3, with 13 bases in between. CDR3 length equals 15 residues.

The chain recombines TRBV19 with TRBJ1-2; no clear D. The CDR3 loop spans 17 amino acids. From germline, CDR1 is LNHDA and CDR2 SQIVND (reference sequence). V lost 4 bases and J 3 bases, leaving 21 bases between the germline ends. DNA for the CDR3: TGTGCCAGTAGTAGGACTTCCTCCCTTCCTATCGACTATGGCTACACCTTC. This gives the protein CASSRTSSLPIDYGYTF.

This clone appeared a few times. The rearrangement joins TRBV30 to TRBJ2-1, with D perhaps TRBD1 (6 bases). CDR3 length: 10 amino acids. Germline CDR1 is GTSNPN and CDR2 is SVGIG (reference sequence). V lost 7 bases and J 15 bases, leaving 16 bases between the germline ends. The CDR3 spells CASRGLSAFF. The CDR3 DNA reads TGTGCCTCCAGGGGCCTATCTGCGTTCTTC. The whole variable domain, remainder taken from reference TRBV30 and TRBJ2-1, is SQTIHQWPATLVQPVGSPLSLECTVEGTSNPNLYWYRQAAGRGLQLLFYSVGIGQISSEVPQNLSASRPQDRQFILSSKKLLLSDSGFYLCASRGLSAFFGPGTRLTVL.

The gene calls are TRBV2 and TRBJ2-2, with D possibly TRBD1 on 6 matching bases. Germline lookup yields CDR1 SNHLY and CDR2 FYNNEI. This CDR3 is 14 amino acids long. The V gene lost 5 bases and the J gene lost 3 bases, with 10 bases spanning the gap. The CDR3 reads CASSRHRDTGELFF. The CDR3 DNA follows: TGTGCCAGCAGTAGACACAGGGACACCGGGGAGCTGTTTTTT.

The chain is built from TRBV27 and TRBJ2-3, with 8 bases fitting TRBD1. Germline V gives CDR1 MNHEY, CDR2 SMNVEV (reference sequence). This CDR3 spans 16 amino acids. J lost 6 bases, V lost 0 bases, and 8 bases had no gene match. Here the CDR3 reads CASSLSWQGAADTQYF. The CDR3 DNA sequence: TGTGCCAGCAGTTTATCCTGGCAGGGGGCCGCGGATACGCAGTATTTT.

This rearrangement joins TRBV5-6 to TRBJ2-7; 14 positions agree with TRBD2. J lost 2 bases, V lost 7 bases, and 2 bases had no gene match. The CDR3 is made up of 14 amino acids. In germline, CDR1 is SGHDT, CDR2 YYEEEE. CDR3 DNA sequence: TGTGCCAGCGGACTAGCGGGGGGAACCTACGAGCAGTACTTC. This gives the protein CASGLAGGTYEQYF.

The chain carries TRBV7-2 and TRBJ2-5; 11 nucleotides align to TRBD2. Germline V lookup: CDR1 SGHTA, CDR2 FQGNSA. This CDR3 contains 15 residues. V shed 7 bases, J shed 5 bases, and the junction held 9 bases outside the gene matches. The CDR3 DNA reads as TGTGCCAGCAACCTAGCGGGGGGTAATATCGAGACCCAGTACTTC. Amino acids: CASNLAGGNIETQYF.

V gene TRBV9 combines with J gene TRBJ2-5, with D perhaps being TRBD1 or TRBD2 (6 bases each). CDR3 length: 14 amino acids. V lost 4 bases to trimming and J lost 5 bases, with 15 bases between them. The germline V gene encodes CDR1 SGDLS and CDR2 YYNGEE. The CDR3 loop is CASSPPGGHETQYF. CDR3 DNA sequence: TGTGCCAGCAGCCCCCCTGGGGGGCACGAGACCCAGTACTTC.

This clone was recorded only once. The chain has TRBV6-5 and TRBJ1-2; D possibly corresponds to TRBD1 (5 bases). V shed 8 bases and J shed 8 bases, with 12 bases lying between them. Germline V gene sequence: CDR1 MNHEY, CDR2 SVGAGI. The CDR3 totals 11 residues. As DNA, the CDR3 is TGTGCCAGCGCCGACAGTCGGGGCTACACCTTC. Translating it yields CASADSRGYTF.

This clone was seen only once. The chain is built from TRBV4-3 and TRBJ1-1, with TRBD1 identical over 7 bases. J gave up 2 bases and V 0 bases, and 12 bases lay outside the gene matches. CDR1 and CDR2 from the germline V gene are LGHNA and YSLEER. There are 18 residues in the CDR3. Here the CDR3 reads CASSQDGTVLTVNTEAFF. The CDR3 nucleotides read TGCGCCAGCAGCCAAGATGGGACAGTCTTAACAGTAAACACTGAAGCTTTCTTT.

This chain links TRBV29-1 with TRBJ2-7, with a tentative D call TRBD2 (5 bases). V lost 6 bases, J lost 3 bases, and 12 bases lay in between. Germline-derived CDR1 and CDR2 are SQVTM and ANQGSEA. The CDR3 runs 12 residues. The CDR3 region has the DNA TGCAGCGTACGGGGTTCCCACTACGAGCAGTACTTC. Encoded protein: CSVRGSHYEQYF.

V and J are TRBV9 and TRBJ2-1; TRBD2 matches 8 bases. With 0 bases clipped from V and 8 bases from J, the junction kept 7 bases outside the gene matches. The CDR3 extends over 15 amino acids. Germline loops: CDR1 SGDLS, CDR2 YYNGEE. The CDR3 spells CASSVAGGRLYEQFF. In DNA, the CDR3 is TGTGCCAGCAGCGTAGCGGGGGGGCGTCTCTATGAGCAGTTCTTC.

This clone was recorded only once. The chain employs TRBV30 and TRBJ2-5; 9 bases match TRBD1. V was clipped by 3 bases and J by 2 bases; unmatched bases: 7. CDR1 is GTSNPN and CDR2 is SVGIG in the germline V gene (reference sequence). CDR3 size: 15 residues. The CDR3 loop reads CAWSDQTGGQETQYF. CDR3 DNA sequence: TGTGCCTGGAGCGACCAGACAGGGGGGCAAGAGACCCAGTACTTC.

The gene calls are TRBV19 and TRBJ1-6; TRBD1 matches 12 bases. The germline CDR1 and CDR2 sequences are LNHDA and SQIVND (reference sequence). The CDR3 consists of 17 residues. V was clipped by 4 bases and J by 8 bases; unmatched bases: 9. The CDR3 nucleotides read TGTGCCAGTAGTACATCCGCCGGGACAGGGGGCGATTCACCCCTCCACTTT. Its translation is CASSTSAGTGGDSPLHF.

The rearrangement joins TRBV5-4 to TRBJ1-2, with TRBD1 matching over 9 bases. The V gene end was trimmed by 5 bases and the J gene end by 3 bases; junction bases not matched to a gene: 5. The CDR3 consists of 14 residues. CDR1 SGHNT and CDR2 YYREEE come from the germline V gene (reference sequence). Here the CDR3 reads CASRDRGGDYGYTF. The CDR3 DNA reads TGTGCCAGCAGGGACAGGGGAGGAGACTATGGCTACACCTTC.

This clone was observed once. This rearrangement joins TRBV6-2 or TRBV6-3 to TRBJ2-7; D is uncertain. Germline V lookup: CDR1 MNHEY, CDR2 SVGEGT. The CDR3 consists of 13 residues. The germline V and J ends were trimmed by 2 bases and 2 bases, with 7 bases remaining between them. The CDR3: CASSYPSPYEQYF. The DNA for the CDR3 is TGTGCCAGCAGTTACCCTTCCCCCTACGAGCAGTACTTC.